Following are 25 T cell receptor beta chains from one sample sequenced in a study of blood T cell repertoires in COVID-19. The data were produced by immunoSEQ multiplex PCR, yet TCRdb's version contains in-frame clones alone and is incomplete. The repertoire has about 360,000 clones, approximately 86% of them found once; the top ten carry roughly 7.2%. Sequenced material: peripheral blood. The source of these receptors is a woman aged 60-70 years with COVID-19, enrolled during active disease.

The genes are TRBV7-8 and TRBJ1-2; TRBD1 agrees at 7 bases. V gave up 1 base and J gave up 4 bases; unmatched junction bases: 12. Germline assignment: CDR1 SGHVS and CDR2 FQNEAQ. The CDR3 contains 17 residues. The CDR3 region is CASSLGAGGGAGYGYTF. The DNA of the CDR3 is TGTGCCAGCAGCTTAGGAGCGGGAGGGGGCGCGGGCTATGGCTACACCTTC.

The chain is built from TRBV19 and TRBJ2-1; D is possibly TRBD2 (6 bases). Germline V gene data show CDR1 as LNHDA and CDR2 as SQIVND (reference sequence). V was trimmed by 3 bases and J by 5 bases, leaving 14 bases between them. The CDR3 sequence is 15 residues long. CDR3 DNA: TGTGCCAGTAGTATTTGGGTTAGCGGCAACAATGAGCAGTTCTTC. Its translation is CASSIWVSGNNEQFF.

This sequence joins TRBV14 and TRBJ2-3; tentative D call: TRBD2 (5 bases). This CDR3 spans 16 amino acids. From germline, CDR1 is SGHDN and CDR2 FVKESK. Trimming left V 2 bases short and J 0 bases short, with 12 bases between. The CDR3: CASSQLDFFSTDTQYF. In DNA, the CDR3 is TGTGCCAGCAGCCAATTGGACTTCTTTAGCACAGATACGCAGTATTTT.

The J gene is TRBJ2-2, the V gene TRBV4-2; 10 nucleotides line up with TRBD1. V was clipped by 3 bases and J by 3 bases; unmatched bases: 1. This CDR3 spans 15 amino acids. CDR1 is LGHNA and CDR2 is YNFKEQ in the germline V gene. CDR3 in amino acids: CASSHGTGDTGELFF. CDR3 DNA: TGTGCCAGCAGCCATGGGACAGGGGACACCGGGGAGCTGTTTTTT.

CDR3 nucleotide sequence: TGTGCCAGCAGCCCCACCGGGACAGGGGCCCCAGATACGCAGTATTTT. It encodes CASSPTGTGAPDTQYF. The V call is TRBV7-3, the J call TRBJ2-3, with 10 bases that match TRBD1. Trimming cost V 5 bases and J 4 bases; bases outside gene matches: 9. Germline CDR1 reads SGHTA; CDR2 reads FQGTGA. The CDR3 runs to 16 residues.

V is TRBV4-1 and J is TRBJ1-1; no definite D call. The germline V and J ends were trimmed by 3 bases and 8 bases, with 16 bases remaining between them. The CDR3 is 14 amino acids. Looked up from germline, CDR1 is MGHRA and CDR2 is YSYEKL. The CDR3: CASSQENSGDEAFF. CDR3 sequence (DNA): TGCGCCAGCAGCCAGGAAAATTCGGGTGACGAAGCTTTCTTT.

The chain is built from TRBV7-9 and TRBJ2-7; no reliable D call. V lost 3 bases to trimming and J lost 2 bases, with 14 bases between them. In germline, CDR1 is SEHNR, CDR2 FQNEAQ (reference sequence). This CDR3 has 15 amino acids. In DNA form, the CDR3 reads TGTGCCAGCAGCTTTAGTGCTCTACAGACCTACGAGCAGTACTTC. Translated: CASSFSALQTYEQYF.

The chain couples TRBV6-1 to TRBJ1-1, with D possibly being TRBD1 (6 bases). This CDR3 is 14 amino acids long. Germline V CDR1 and CDR2: MNHNS, SASEGT. Trimming took off 1 base at V and 3 bases at J, with 9 bases between the two ends. The CDR3 protein is CASSEVGGDTEAFF. The CDR3 DNA follows: TGTGCCAGCAGTGAAGTAGGGGGAGACACTGAAGCTTTCTTT.

The chain recombines TRBV6-2 or TRBV6-3 with TRBJ2-1; 9 nucleotides line up with TRBD1. Trimming cost V 6 bases and J 9 bases; bases outside gene matches: 15. The CDR3 is 16 residues long. Germline-derived CDR1 and CDR2 are MNHEY and SVGEGT. CDR3 sequence: CASSPHRDRVGIEQFF. The CDR3 DNA reads TGTGCCAGCAGCCCACACCGGGACAGGGTCGGAATTGAGCAGTTCTTC.

This sequence joins TRBV6-2 or TRBV6-3 and TRBJ2-2, with 10 bases identical to TRBD2. Germline assignment: CDR1 MNHEY and CDR2 SVGEGT. With V trimmed by 5 bases and J by 14 bases, 14 bases remained unmatched. The CDR3 is 15 amino acids. CDR3 nucleotide sequence: TGTGCCAGCAGTCCCGGGACTAGCGTATTGGTAGGACTGTTTTTT. Amino acid sequence: CASSPGTSVLVGLFF.

V and J are TRBV19 and TRBJ2-3, with 9 bases matching TRBD2. Germline V gene lookup returns CDR1 LNHDA and CDR2 SQIVND (reference sequence). The CDR3 spans 18 residues. V lost 7 bases and J lost 6; bases outside the gene matches: 20. The CDR3: CASTSLPGRGGDWDTQYF. In DNA form, the CDR3 reads TGTGCCAGTACCTCCCTCCCGGGGCGGGGGGGCGATTGGGATACGCAGTATTTT.

The gene calls are TRBV4-1 and TRBJ2-3; maybe TRBD2 (5 bases). The V end lost 4 bases, the J end lost 14 bases, and 22 bases lay between the germline ends. In germline, CDR1 is MGHRA, CDR2 YSYEKL. There are 14 residues in the CDR3. CDR3 DNA sequence: TGCGCCAGCAGCCGTTCGATTGCGGGCCGGGTGCTGTATTTT. It codes for CASSRSIAGRVLYF.

V and J are TRBV4-3 and TRBJ2-7, with D unclear. The CDR3 consists of 14 residues. Germline-derived CDR1 and CDR2 are LGHNA and YSLEER. V dropped 0 bases and J dropped 0 bases, with 6 bases sitting between them. For the CDR3, the DNA is TGCGCCAGCAGCCAAGAGGCAGTCTCCTACGAGCAGTACTTC. This codes for CASSQEAVSYEQYF.

The chain employs TRBV5-5 and TRBJ2-7; TRBD1 might be the D (6 bases). Germline V gives CDR1 SGHKS, CDR2 YYEKEE (reference sequence). This CDR3 spans 14 amino acids. The V end lost 5 bases, the J end lost 1 base, and 13 bases lay between the germline ends. This CDR3 reads CASSGTSQSYEQYF. CDR3 bases: TGTGCCAGCAGTGGGACAAGTCAATCCTACGAGCAGTACTTC.

The chain couples TRBV15 to TRBJ2-7, with 14 nucleotides matching TRBD2. V lost 5 bases to trimming and J lost 3 bases; unmatched junction nucleotides: 9. Germline loops: CDR1 LNHNV, CDR2 YYDKDF (reference sequence). This CDR3 region has 17 residues. The CDR3 loop reads CATSRLTGTSGGYEQYF. Here the CDR3 DNA reads TGTGCCACCAGCCGCTTGACCGGGACTAGCGGGGGCTACGAGCAGTACTTC. Supplemented by reference TRBV15 and TRBJ2-7, the full variable domain reads DAMVIQNPRYQVTQFGKPVTLSCSQTLNHNVMYWYQQKSSQAPKLLFHYYDKDFNNEADTPDNFQSRRPNTSFCFLDIRSPGLGDTAMYLCATSRLTGTSGGYEQYFGPGTRLTVT.

The chain is built from TRBV7-9 and TRBJ1-2, with D possibly TRBD1 on 5 matching bases. V gave up 1 base and J gave up 8 bases, with 11 bases separating them. The CDR3 has 13 residues. The germline V gene encodes CDR1 SEHNR and CDR2 FQNEAQ (reference sequence). The CDR3 bases are TGTGCCAGCAGCTTAGTTTCAGGGAAGGGCTACACCTTC. Protein: CASSLVSGKGYTF. The entire variable domain, with the rest obtained from reference TRBV7-9 and TRBJ1-2, is as follows: DTGVSQNPRHKITKRGQNVTFRCDPISEHNRLYWYRQTLGQGPEFLTYFQNEAQLEKSRLLSDRFSAERPKGSFSTLEIQRTEQGDSAMYLCASSLVSGKGYTFGSGTRLTVV.

V usage is TRBV27 and J usage is TRBJ1-4; perhaps TRBD1 as D (5 bases). The ends were cut back, 7 bases at V and 7 bases at J, with 19 bases in the middle. The CDR3 contains 15 residues. CDR1 and CDR2 from the germline V gene are MNHEY and SMNVEV (reference sequence). As DNA, the CDR3 is TGTGCCAGCACCGCTCGATTGGGGGGAACTGAAAAACTGTTTTTT. It translates to CASTARLGGTEKLFF.

The chain links TRBV3-1 (or the pseudogene TRBV3-2) to TRBJ2-3, with D hard to call. The CDR3 runs to 12 residues. Germline loops: CDR1 LGHDT, CDR2 YNNKEL (reference sequence). Trimming took off 1 base at V and 6 bases at J, with 5 bases between the two ends. The CDR3 nucleotides read TGTGCCAGCAGCCAAGTCTCGGATACGCAGTATTTT. This gives the protein CASSQVSDTQYF.

The rearrangement uses TRBV19 and TRBJ1-5, with D perhaps matching TRBD1 (5 bases). The CDR3 runs to 15 residues. Trimming cost V 5 bases and J 5 bases, with 16 bases left between them. CDR1 LNHDA and CDR2 SQIVND come from the germline V gene (reference sequence). The chain's CDR3 is CASSLLSGIYQPQHF. DNA of the CDR3: TGTGCCAGTAGTCTCCTATCAGGGATCTATCAGCCCCAGCATTTT.

This clone was detected only a few times. The rearrangement links TRBV14 to TRBJ1-6; 8 nucleotides line up with TRBD1. The V and J ends lost 2 bases and 8 bases, in that order; junction bases with no gene match: 5. Germline lookup yields CDR1 SGHDN and CDR2 FVKESK. The CDR3 runs 15 residues. The CDR3: CASSQRTGRDSPLHF. Written as DNA, the CDR3 is TGTGCCAGCAGCCAAAGGACAGGGCGGGATTCACCCCTCCACTTT.

The chain is built from TRBV6-5 and TRBJ1-1, with D unclear. Germline assignment: CDR1 MNHEY and CDR2 SVGAGI. CDR3 size: 15 residues. V lost 1 base and J 0 bases, leaving 9 bases between the germline ends. The CDR3 here is CASSYFQKLNTEAFF. Written as DNA, the CDR3 is TGTGCCAGCAGTTACTTTCAGAAACTGAACACTGAAGCTTTCTTT.

The chain has TRBV6-5 and TRBJ1-1; 8 bases fit TRBD1. Trimming cost V 7 bases and J 5 bases; bases outside gene matches: 12. The CDR3 is 15 residues long. The germline CDR1 and CDR2 sequences are MNHEY and SVGAGI. In DNA form, the CDR3 reads TGTGCCAGCATTTCCCGACAGGGGCGACGGACTGAAGCTTTCTTT. Protein product: CASISRQGRRTEAFF.

In its sample, this clone was seen once. The chain recombines TRBV2 with TRBJ1-2; D gene uncertain. CDR1 SNHLY and CDR2 FYNNEI come from the germline V gene. V gave up 4 bases and J gave up 8 bases, with 11 bases separating them. This CDR3 region has 12 residues. The CDR3 bases are TGTGCCAGCAGTGTTTCTCGAGGCGGCTACACCTTC. Amino acid sequence: CASSVSRGGYTF. The whole variable domain, filled in from reference TRBV2 and TRBJ1-2, reads EPEVTQTPSHQVTQMGQEVILRCVPISNHLYFYWYRQILGQKVEFLVSFYNNEISEKSEIFDDQFSVERPDGSNFTLKIRSTKLEDSAMYFCASSVSRGGYTFGSGTRLTVV.

The rearrangement joins TRBV5-4 to TRBJ2-1, with 8 bases identical to TRBD2. Losses at the gene ends were 5 bases for V and 1 base for J; bases not matched to a gene: 8. Germline V gene sequence: CDR1 SGHNT, CDR2 YYREEE (reference sequence). The CDR3 is 16 amino acids. Written as DNA, the CDR3 is TGTGCCAGCAGTTCCACGAGCGGGGGTTCCTACAATGAGCAGTTCTTC. Protein: CASSSTSGGSYNEQFF.

A remark on this clone: The sample contains more than one DNA sequence encoding this CDR3. The chain recombines TRBV5-1 with TRBJ1-1; TRBD1 might be the D (5 bases). Trimming removed 0 bases from V and 3 bases from J, with 9 bases in between. CDR1 SGHRS and CDR2 YFSETQ come from the germline V gene. The CDR3 sequence is 14 residues long. The CDR3 nucleotides are TGCGCCAGCAGCTTGGTTGGAGGGGACACTGAAGCTTTCTTT. This codes for CASSLVGGDTEAFF. Based on the CDR3 plus reference TRBV5-1 and TRBJ1-1, the full variable domain is KAGVTQTPRYLIKTRGQQVTLSCSPISGHRSVSWYQQTPGQGLQFLFEYFSETQRNKGNFPGRFSGRQFSNSRSEMNVSTLELGDSALYLCASSLVGGDTEAFFGQGTRLTVV.